The sample holds a few counts of the clone carrying this T cell receptor beta chain. This specimen belongs to a study of blood T cell repertoires in COVID-19. Background on the study: Donors in the United States, Italy and Spain gave samples during acute or convalescent COVID-19. Sample material is recorded as cDNA or gDNA derived from T cells, B-cell-depleted T cells, or PBMCs.

In the authors' methods: The authors estimated nucleated cell counts from reference gene primer amplification. The protocol was immunoSEQ multiplex PCR, while the TCRdb copy is restricted to in-frame clones and leaves out a portion. V, J and clone size are taken as reported in that table, and D and trimming were inferred from the DNA itself. The repertoire consists of roughly 200,000 clones, with roughly 83% occurring once and the leading ten covering 5.5% to 7%. The CDR3 contains 16 residues. V was trimmed by 1 base and J by 4 bases, leaving 16 bases between them. Germline CDR1 reads MGHDK; CDR2 reads SYGVNS. Seattle researchers signed up patients amid active infection and tracked them longitudinally.

The sample consisted of peripheral blood. The gene calls are TRBV25-1 and TRBJ1-1; D remains ambiguous. This receptor was taken from a woman between 40 and 50 years old with COVID-19, enrolled during active disease. Written as DNA, the CDR3 is TGTGCCAGCAGTGAATCATGGAGGAACGGCGGCACTGAAGCTTTCTTT. It codes for CASSESWRNGGTEAFF.